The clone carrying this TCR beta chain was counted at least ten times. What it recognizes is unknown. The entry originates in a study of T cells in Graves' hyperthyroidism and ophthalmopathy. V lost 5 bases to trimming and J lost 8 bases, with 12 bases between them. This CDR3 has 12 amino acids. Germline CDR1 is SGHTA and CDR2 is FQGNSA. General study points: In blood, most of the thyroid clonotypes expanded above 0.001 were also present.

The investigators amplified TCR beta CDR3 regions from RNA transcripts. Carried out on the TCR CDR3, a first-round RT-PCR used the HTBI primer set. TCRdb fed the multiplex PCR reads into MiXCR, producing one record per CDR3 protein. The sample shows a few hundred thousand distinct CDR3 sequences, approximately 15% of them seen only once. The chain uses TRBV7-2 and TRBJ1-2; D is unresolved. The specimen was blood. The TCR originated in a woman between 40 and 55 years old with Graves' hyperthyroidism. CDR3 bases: TGTGCCAGCAGCCCACGACCATCCGGCTACACCTTC. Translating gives CASSPRPSGYTF.